Listed below are T cell receptor beta chains from one sample, sequenced in a study of CD4 T cells in relation to SARS-CoV-2 and coronaviruses. The assay was immunoSEQ multiplex PCR, and TCRdb's table has in-frame clones only and misses some. The sample records some 40,000 clones, roughly 85% being singletons. The sequencing sample was made of memory CD4+ T cells from PBMCs. These receptors originate from an adult with COVID-19. CDR3s include the opening cysteine and the closing phenylalanine or tryptophan. Each record gives: clone size, J gene, D gene, V gene, CDR3 DNA, CDR3 protein. D genes are given only for firm matches. The listing skips clone size in some rows; elsewhere it reads once, few, many or a size class.

clone size: NA; J gene: TRBJ2-7; D gene: NA; V gene: TRBV30; CDR3 DNA: TGTGCCTGGGGACCATCCTACGAGCAGTACTTC; CDR3 protein: CAWGPSYEQYF
clone size: NA; J gene: TRBJ2-4; D gene: NA; V gene: TRBV14; CDR3 DNA: TGTGCCAGCAGCCAAGATCTTCTTAGCTACAGGATTACGGCCAAAAACATTCAGTACTTC; CDR3 protein: CASSQDLLSYRITAKNIQYF
clone size: NA; J gene: TRBJ2-1; D gene: NA; V gene: TRBV24-1; CDR3 DNA: TGTGCCACCAGTGATGGCGGGCTCAAGACTTACAATGAGCAGTTCTTC; CDR3 protein: CATSDGGLKTYNEQFF
clone size: NA; J gene: TRBJ2-7; D gene: TRBD2; V gene: TRBV5-4; CDR3 DNA: TGTGCCAGCAGCTTGGCGTCGGCGGGAGGCTACGAGCAGTACTTC; CDR3 protein: CASSLASAGGYEQYF
clone size: NA; J gene: TRBJ1-5; D gene: TRBD1; V gene: TRBV19; CDR3 DNA: TGTGCCAGTAGTCCCAGACAGGGCTACAATCAGCCCCAGCATTTT; CDR3 protein: CASSPRQGYNQPQHF
clone size: NA; J gene: TRBJ1-3; D gene: NA; V gene: TRBV5-1; CDR3 DNA: TGCGCCAGCAGCCTCGACGGGGACTCTGGAAACACCATATATTTT; CDR3 protein: CASSLDGDSGNTIYF
clone size: NA; J gene: TRBJ1-3; D gene: NA; V gene: TRBV18; CDR3 DNA: TGTGCCAGCTCACCAGAGGGCTCTGGAAACACCATATATTTT; CDR3 protein: CASSPEGSGNTIYF
clone size: NA; J gene: TRBJ2-6; D gene: NA; V gene: TRBV9; CDR3 DNA: TGTGCCAGCAGCGTAGTGGGTAGCTCTGGGGCCAACGTCCTGACTTTC; CDR3 protein: CASSVVGSSGANVLTF
clone size: NA; J gene: TRBJ2-1; D gene: NA; V gene: TRBV19; CDR3 DNA: TGTGCCAGTAAAGAGTGGACGTCGCCCTACAATGAGCAGTTCTTC; CDR3 protein: CASKEWTSPYNEQFF
clone size: few; J gene: TRBJ2-2; D gene: NA; V gene: TRBV19; CDR3 DNA: TGTGCCAGTAGGGATGGGGGGGCAGAAAGGACCGGGGAGCTGTTTTTT; CDR3 protein: CASRDGGAERTGELFF
clone size: NA; J gene: TRBJ2-5; D gene: TRBD1; V gene: TRBV6-1; CDR3 DNA: TGTGCCAGCAGTGAATCTCCCGGGACAGGGCCAGAGACCCAGTACTTC; CDR3 protein: CASSESPGTGPETQYF
clone size: NA; J gene: TRBJ2-7; D gene: TRBD2; V gene: TRBV27; CDR3 DNA: TGTGCCAGCAGCCAAACTAGCGGGAGAACCTACGAGCAGTACTTC; CDR3 protein: CASSQTSGRTYEQYF
clone size: NA; J gene: TRBJ2-3; D gene: TRBD2; V gene: TRBV6-1; CDR3 DNA: TGTGCCAGCAGTGAAGCGCTAGTGGGAGGGATGGCAGATACGCAGTATTTT; CDR3 protein: CASSEALVGGMADTQYF
clone size: NA; J gene: TRBJ2-4; D gene: NA; V gene: TRBV12-3/TRBV12-4; CDR3 DNA: TGTGCCAGCAGTTTTCGGTCAGGCATTCAGTACTTC; CDR3 protein: CASSFRSGIQYF
clone size: NA; J gene: TRBJ2-1; D gene: TRBD1; V gene: TRBV24-1; CDR3 DNA: TGTGCCACCAGTGACCCCGGGACAGGGGTGGACAATGAGCAGTTCTTC; CDR3 protein: CATSDPGTGVDNEQFF
clone size: NA; J gene: TRBJ2-7; D gene: NA; V gene: TRBV5-4; CDR3 DNA: TGTGCCAGCAGCTTTGGTACTACCTACGAGCAGTACTTC; CDR3 protein: CASSFGTTYEQYF
clone size: NA; J gene: TRBJ2-1; D gene: TRBD2; V gene: TRBV19; CDR3 DNA: TGTGCCAGTAGAACATTAGCGGGAGGTTTCCACAATGAGCAGTTCTTC; CDR3 protein: CASRTLAGGFHNEQFF
clone size: once; J gene: TRBJ1-6; D gene: TRBD1; V gene: TRBV28; CDR3 DNA: TGTGCCAGCAGTTTCCCGGGACAGGGACAGTCACCCCTCCACTTT; CDR3 protein: CASSFPGQGQSPLHF
clone size: NA; J gene: TRBJ2-7; D gene: NA; V gene: TRBV5-6; CDR3 DNA: TGTGCCAGCAGCTTAATCGGGCATTCGGGGTGGTACGAGCAGTACTTC; CDR3 protein: CASSLIGHSGWYEQYF
clone size: NA; J gene: TRBJ1-5; D gene: TRBD1; V gene: TRBV10-3; CDR3 DNA: TGTGCCATCAGTGGGGGACAGGGGGCTAGCAATCAGCCCCAGCATTTT; CDR3 protein: CAISGGQGASNQPQHF
clone size: NA; J gene: TRBJ1-4; D gene: NA; V gene: TRBV28; CDR3 DNA: TGTGCCAGCAGTCTCCCTACGAATGAAAAACTGTTTTTT; CDR3 protein: CASSLPTNEKLFF
clone size: NA; J gene: TRBJ1-5; D gene: NA; V gene: TRBV19; CDR3 DNA: TGTGCCAGTAGTAGCGCAGTCGGCAATCAGCCCCAGCATTTT; CDR3 protein: CASSSAVGNQPQHF
clone size: once; J gene: TRBJ2-7; D gene: NA; V gene: TRBV15; CDR3 DNA: TGTGCCACCAGCAGAGATACGGGCGCCTACGAGCAGTACTTC; CDR3 protein: CATSRDTGAYEQYF
clone size: NA; J gene: TRBJ1-4; D gene: NA; V gene: TRBV30; CDR3 DNA: TGTGCCTGGAGTGGAGACAGGTTACGGGAAAAACTGTTTTTT; CDR3 protein: CAWSGDRLREKLFF
clone size: NA; J gene: TRBJ2-7; D gene: NA; V gene: TRBV29-1; CDR3 DNA: TGCAGCGTTGTTCCGGACGGGGGAGGTGGCTACGAGCAGTACTTC; CDR3 protein: CSVVPDGGGGYEQYF
clone size: NA; J gene: TRBJ2-5; D gene: NA; V gene: TRBV7-8; CDR3 DNA: TGTGCCAGCAGCTTAGCGGGGATTCAAGAGACCCAGTACTTC; CDR3 protein: CASSLAGIQETQYF
clone size: NA; J gene: TRBJ2-7; D gene: TRBD2; V gene: TRBV5-1; CDR3 DNA: TGCGCCAGCAGCTCGAGACTAGCGTCCTGCTACGAGCAGTACTTC; CDR3 protein: CASSSRLASCYEQYF
clone size: NA; J gene: TRBJ2-1; D gene: NA; V gene: TRBV5-1; CDR3 DNA: TGCGCCAGCAGCTTGAACACGGGCAGGGAAGGTGGGTTCTTC; CDR3 protein: CASSLNTGREGGFF
clone size: NA; J gene: TRBJ2-5; D gene: TRBD1; V gene: TRBV2; CDR3 DNA: TGTGCCAGCAGTAAGGACAGGCAAGAGACCCAGTACTTC; CDR3 protein: CASSKDRQETQYF
clone size: NA; J gene: TRBJ2-7; D gene: TRBD1; V gene: TRBV18; CDR3 DNA: TGTGCCAGCTCACCCGGGACAGGGGAAGAGCAGTACTTC; CDR3 protein: CASSPGTGEEQYF
clone size: NA; J gene: TRBJ1-6; D gene: NA; V gene: TRBV28; CDR3 DNA: TGTGCCAGCAAAGAGCATAGCGGGATGGGCGCCTATAATTCACCCCTCCACTTT; CDR3 protein: CASKEHSGMGAYNSPLHF
clone size: NA; J gene: TRBJ2-7; D gene: TRBD1; V gene: TRBV6-5; CDR3 DNA: TGTGCCAGCAGGCCCGGGACAGGCTCCTACGAGCAGTACTTC; CDR3 protein: CASRPGTGSYEQYF
clone size: NA; J gene: TRBJ2-3; D gene: NA; V gene: TRBV7-3; CDR3 DNA: TGTGCCAGCAGCTTATCCTCAGATACGCAGTATTTT; CDR3 protein: CASSLSSDTQYF
clone size: few; J gene: TRBJ1-5; D gene: NA; V gene: TRBV28; CDR3 DNA: TGTGCCAGCAGTTTCGCTAGGGGGGGCAATCAGCCCCAGCATTTT; CDR3 protein: CASSFARGGNQPQHF
clone size: NA; J gene: TRBJ2-1; D gene: NA; V gene: TRBV18; CDR3 DNA: TGTGCCAGCTCACCGAGGCCCACACCGGGGGCTAAAGGTGACAATGAGCAGTTCTTC; CDR3 protein: CASSPRPTPGAKGDNEQFF
clone size: NA; J gene: TRBJ2-3; D gene: TRBD1; V gene: TRBV5-1; CDR3 DNA: TGCGCCAGCAGCTCGGCGGGACAGGGGAGTGGAGATACGCAGTATTTT; CDR3 protein: CASSSAGQGSGDTQYF
clone size: NA; J gene: TRBJ2-5; D gene: NA; V gene: TRBV18; CDR3 DNA: TGTGCCAGCTCACCTGATGAGACCCAGTACTTC; CDR3 protein: CASSPDETQYF
clone size: NA; J gene: TRBJ2-5; D gene: NA; V gene: TRBV6-6; CDR3 DNA: TGTGCCAGCAGGCGGGACTTGCAAGAGACCCAGTACTTC; CDR3 protein: CASRRDLQETQYF
clone size: NA; J gene: TRBJ2-1; D gene: TRBD1; V gene: TRBV5-4; CDR3 DNA: TGTGCCAGCAGCTTGGGACAGGGATCCTACAATGAGCAGTTCTTC; CDR3 protein: CASSLGQGSYNEQFF
clone size: NA; J gene: TRBJ2-1; D gene: NA; V gene: TRBV2; CDR3 DNA: TGTGCCAGCAGTGAAACTAGGGAGTACTACAATGAGCAGTTCTTC; CDR3 protein: CASSETREYYNEQFF
clone size: NA; J gene: TRBJ2-5; D gene: TRBD2; V gene: TRBV30; CDR3 DNA: TGTGCCTGGAGTCCCTTGTCTAGCGGGAAAGAGACCCAGTACTTC; CDR3 protein: CAWSPLSSGKETQYF
clone size: NA; J gene: TRBJ1-2; D gene: NA; V gene: TRBV5-1; CDR3 DNA: TGCGCCAGCAGCTTGGCCAAGACAGGCGCGGGTTATGGCTACACCTTC; CDR3 protein: CASSLAKTGAGYGYTF
clone size: once; J gene: TRBJ2-7; D gene: NA; V gene: TRBV2; CDR3 DNA: TGTGCCAGCAGTACAGGCTCCCCTCAGATGCTGGGCTCCTACGAGCAGTACTTC; CDR3 protein: CASSTGSPQMLGSYEQYF
clone size: NA; J gene: TRBJ2-7; D gene: TRBD1; V gene: TRBV6-5; CDR3 DNA: TGTGCCAGCAGCCGACAGGGAGTGACCTACGAGCAGTACTTC; CDR3 protein: CASSRQGVTYEQYF
clone size: NA; J gene: TRBJ1-4; D gene: NA; V gene: TRBV5-1; CDR3 DNA: TGCGCCAGCAGCTTTACGGGGGCAGGAAATGAAAAACTGTTTTTT; CDR3 protein: CASSFTGAGNEKLFF
clone size: NA; J gene: TRBJ1-1; D gene: NA; V gene: TRBV3-1/TRBV3-2; CDR3 DNA: TGTGCCAGCAGCCATCCCGAAGCTTTCTTT; CDR3 protein: CASSHPEAFF
clone size: NA; J gene: TRBJ2-1; D gene: TRBD2; V gene: TRBV19; CDR3 DNA: TGTGCCAGTAGTAGGGGGACTAGCGGGCATAATGAGCAGTTCTTC; CDR3 protein: CASSRGTSGHNEQFF
clone size: NA; J gene: TRBJ2-6; D gene: NA; V gene: TRBV27; CDR3 DNA: TGTGCCAGCAGAAGGGACCGGGCCAACGTCCTGACTTTC; CDR3 protein: CASRRDRANVLTF
clone size: NA; J gene: TRBJ2-3; D gene: TRBD2; V gene: TRBV4-1; CDR3 DNA: TGCGCCAGCAGCAACCGAGCGGGAGGATCTGGGGATACGCAGTATTTT; CDR3 protein: CASSNRAGGSGDTQYF
clone size: NA; J gene: TRBJ2-7; D gene: TRBD2; V gene: TRBV28; CDR3 DNA: TGTGCCAGCAGTTCCGCTAGCGGGGGAACCTACGAGCAGTACTTC; CDR3 protein: CASSSASGGTYEQYF
clone size: NA; J gene: TRBJ1-6; D gene: NA; V gene: TRBV6-5; CDR3 DNA: TGTGCCAGCAGTCACCCCCGAGGGGGATCACCCCTCCACTTT; CDR3 protein: CASSHPRGGSPLHF
clone size: NA; J gene: TRBJ2-1; D gene: NA; V gene: TRBV19; CDR3 DNA: TGTGCCAGTAGTATTAACTCCAACAATGAGCAGTTCTTC; CDR3 protein: CASSINSNNEQFF
clone size: NA; J gene: TRBJ2-7; D gene: NA; V gene: TRBV4-1; CDR3 DNA: TGCGCCAGCAGCCAAGCTGGGGTGTGGGGAGACGAGCAGTACTTC; CDR3 protein: CASSQAGVWGDEQYF
clone size: NA; J gene: TRBJ2-7; D gene: TRBD1; V gene: TRBV27; CDR3 DNA: TGTGCCAGCAGTCCAACCGCCCAGGGGGCGTGGGCCTACGAGCAGTACTTC; CDR3 protein: CASSPTAQGAWAYEQYF
clone size: NA; J gene: TRBJ1-2; D gene: NA; V gene: TRBV19; CDR3 DNA: TGTGCCAGTAGACCCACAGGCAACTATGGCTACACCTTC; CDR3 protein: CASRPTGNYGYTF
clone size: NA; J gene: TRBJ2-3; D gene: TRBD1; V gene: TRBV5-4; CDR3 DNA: TGTGCCAGCAGAACAGGGGGCACAGATACGCAGTATTTT; CDR3 protein: CASRTGGTDTQYF
clone size: NA; J gene: TRBJ1-1; D gene: NA; V gene: TRBV7-9; CDR3 DNA: TGTGCCAGCAGCTTAATGCTGAACACTGAAGCTTTCTTT; CDR3 protein: CASSLMLNTEAFF